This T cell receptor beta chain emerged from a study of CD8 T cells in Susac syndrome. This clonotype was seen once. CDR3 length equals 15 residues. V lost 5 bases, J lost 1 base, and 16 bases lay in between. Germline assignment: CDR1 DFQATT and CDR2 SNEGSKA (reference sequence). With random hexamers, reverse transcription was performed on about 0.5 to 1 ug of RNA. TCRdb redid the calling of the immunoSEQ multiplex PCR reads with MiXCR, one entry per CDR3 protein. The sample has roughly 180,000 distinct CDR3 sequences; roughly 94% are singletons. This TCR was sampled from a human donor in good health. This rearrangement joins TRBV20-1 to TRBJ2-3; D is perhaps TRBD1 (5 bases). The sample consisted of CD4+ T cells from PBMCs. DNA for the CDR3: TGCAGTGCTGAACGAAGAGAAGGGGGCACAGATACGCAGTATTTT. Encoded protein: CSAERREGGTDTQYF.